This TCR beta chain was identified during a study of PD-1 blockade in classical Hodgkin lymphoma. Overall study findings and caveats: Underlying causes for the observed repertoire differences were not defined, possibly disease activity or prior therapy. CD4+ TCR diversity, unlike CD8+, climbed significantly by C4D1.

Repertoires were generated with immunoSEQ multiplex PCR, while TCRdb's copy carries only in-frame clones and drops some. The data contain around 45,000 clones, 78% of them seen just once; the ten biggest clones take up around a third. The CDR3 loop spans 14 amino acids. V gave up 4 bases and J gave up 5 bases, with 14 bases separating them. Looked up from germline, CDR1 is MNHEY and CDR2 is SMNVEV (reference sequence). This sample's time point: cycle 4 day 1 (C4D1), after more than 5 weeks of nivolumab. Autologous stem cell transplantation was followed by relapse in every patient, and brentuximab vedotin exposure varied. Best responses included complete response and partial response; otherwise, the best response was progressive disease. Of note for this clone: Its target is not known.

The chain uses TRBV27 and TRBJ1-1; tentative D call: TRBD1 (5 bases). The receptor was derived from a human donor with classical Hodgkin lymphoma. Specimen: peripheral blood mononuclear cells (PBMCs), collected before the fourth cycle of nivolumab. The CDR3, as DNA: TGTGCCAGCAGTTATTCAGGGTTGGGGACTGAAGCTTTCTTT. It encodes CASSYSGLGTEAFF.